Included here is one T cell receptor beta chain sequence, with context. The record originates from a study of T cells in narcolepsy. The CDR3 has 14 residues. V was clipped by 8 bases and J by 5 bases, with 18 bases between them. Germline V gene sequence: CDR1 GTSNPN, CDR2 SVGIG (reference sequence). Profiled with immunoSEQ multiplex PCR; TCRdb holds only in-frame clones, not every one. The data show some 30,000 clones, around 87% seen once. The origin of this receptor is a human donor in good health. The chain is built from TRBV30 and TRBJ1-4; D is unresolved. Input material: memory (CD45RA-) CD4+ T cells from blood. CDR3 loop: CAIDRGRQNEKLFF. As DNA, the CDR3 is TGTGCCATCGACCGAGGGAGGCAGAATGAAAAACTGTTTTTT.